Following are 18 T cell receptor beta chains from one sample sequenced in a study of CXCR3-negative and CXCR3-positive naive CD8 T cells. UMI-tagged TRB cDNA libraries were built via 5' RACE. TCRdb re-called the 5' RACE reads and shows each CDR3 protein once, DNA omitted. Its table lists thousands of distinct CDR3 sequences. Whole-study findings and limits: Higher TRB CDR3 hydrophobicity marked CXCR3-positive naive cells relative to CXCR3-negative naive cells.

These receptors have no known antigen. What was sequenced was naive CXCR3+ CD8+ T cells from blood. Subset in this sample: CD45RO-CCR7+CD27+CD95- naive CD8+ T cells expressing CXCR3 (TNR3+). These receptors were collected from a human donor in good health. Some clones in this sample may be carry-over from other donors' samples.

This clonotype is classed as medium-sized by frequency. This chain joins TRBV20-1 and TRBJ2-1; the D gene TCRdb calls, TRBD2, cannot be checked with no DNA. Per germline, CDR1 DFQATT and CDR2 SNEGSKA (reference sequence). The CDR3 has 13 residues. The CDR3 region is CSASGLAGVVQFF.

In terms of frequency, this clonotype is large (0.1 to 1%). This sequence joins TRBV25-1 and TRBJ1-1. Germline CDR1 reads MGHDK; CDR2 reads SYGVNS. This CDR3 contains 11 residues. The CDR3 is CASSEVTEAFF.

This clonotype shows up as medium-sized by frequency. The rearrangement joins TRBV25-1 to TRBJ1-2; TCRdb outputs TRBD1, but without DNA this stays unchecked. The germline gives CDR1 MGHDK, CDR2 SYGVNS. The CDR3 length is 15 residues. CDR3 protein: CASSEWGLGAYGYTF.

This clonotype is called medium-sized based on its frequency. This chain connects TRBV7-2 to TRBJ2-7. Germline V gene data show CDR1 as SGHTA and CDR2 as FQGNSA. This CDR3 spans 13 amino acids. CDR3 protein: CASSSAGPYEQYF.

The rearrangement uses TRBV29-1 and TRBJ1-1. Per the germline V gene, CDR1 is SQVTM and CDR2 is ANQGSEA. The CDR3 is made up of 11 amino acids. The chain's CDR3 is CSVGLNTEAFF.

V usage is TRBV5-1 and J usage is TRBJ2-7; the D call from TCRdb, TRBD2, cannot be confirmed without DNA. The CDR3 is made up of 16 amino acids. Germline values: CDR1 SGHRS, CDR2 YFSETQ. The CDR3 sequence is CASSPRALAENYEQYF. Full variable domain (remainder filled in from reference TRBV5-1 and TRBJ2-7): KAGVTQTPRYLIKTRGQQVTLSCSPISGHRSVSWYQQTPGQGLQFLFEYFSETQRNKGNFPGRFSGRQFSNSRSEMNVSTLELGDSALYLCASSPRALAENYEQYFGPGTRLTVT.

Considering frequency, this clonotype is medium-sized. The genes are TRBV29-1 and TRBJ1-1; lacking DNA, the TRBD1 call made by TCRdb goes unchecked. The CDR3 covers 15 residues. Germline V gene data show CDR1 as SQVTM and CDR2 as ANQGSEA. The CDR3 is CSVEVVSRTPDATFF.

CDR3 sequence: CASNNPRVYNEQFF. The chain uses TRBV7-9 and TRBJ2-1. Germline V gene data show CDR1 as SEHNR and CDR2 as FQNEAQ (reference sequence). The CDR3 extends over 14 amino acids.

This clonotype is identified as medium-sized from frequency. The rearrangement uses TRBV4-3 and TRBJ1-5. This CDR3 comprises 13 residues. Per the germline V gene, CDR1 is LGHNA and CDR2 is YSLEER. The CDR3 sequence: CASSQARNQPQHF.

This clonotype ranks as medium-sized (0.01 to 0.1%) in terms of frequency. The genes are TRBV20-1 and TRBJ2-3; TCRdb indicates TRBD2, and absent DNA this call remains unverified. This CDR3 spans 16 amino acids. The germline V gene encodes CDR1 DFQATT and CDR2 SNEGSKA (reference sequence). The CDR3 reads CSARFGTSGGEDTQYF.

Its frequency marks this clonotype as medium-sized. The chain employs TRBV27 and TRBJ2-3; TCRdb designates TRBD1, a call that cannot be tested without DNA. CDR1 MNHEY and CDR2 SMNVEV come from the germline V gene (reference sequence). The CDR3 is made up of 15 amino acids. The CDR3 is CASSLEGGHADTQYF.

The CDR3 loop is CASSASLGQGVIYEQYF. This chain connects TRBV25-1 to TRBJ2-7; TCRdb outputs TRBD1, but without DNA this stays unchecked. The germline V gene encodes CDR1 MGHDK and CDR2 SYGVNS. The CDR3 consists of 17 residues.

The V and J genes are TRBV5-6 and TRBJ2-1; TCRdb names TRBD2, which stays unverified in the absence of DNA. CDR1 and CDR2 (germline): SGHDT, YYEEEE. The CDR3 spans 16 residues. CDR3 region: CASSSGLAGPYNEQFF. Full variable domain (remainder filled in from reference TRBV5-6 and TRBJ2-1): DAGVTQSPTHLIKTRGQQVTLRCSPKSGHDTVSWYQQALGQGPQFIFQYYEEEERQRGNFPDRFSGHQFPNYSSELNVNALLLGDSALYLCASSSGLAGPYNEQFFGPGTRLTVL.

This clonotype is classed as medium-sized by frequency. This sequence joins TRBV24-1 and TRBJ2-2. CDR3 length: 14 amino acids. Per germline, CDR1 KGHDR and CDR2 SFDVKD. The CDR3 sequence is CATSDAAYTGELFF.

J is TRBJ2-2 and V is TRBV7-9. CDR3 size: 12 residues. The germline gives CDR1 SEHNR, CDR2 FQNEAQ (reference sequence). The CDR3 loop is CASRPNTGELFF.

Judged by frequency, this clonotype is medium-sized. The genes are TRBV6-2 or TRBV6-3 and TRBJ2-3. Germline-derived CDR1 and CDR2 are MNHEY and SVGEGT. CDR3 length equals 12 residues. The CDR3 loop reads CASTRSPDTQYF.

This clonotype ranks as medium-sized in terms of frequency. The CDR3 reads CSVEGPTGELFF. The V gene is TRBV29-1, the J gene TRBJ2-2. Germline loops: CDR1 SQVTM, CDR2 ANQGSEA. The CDR3 spans 12 residues.

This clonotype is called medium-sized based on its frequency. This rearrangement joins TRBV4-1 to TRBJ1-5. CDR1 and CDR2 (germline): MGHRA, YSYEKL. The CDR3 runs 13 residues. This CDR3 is CASSQDLTQPQHF.